This T cell receptor (beta chain) derives from a study of blood T cell repertoires in COVID-19. Turning to the study itself: Sites in the United States, Italy and Spain provided acute and convalescent COVID-19 samples.

Method: immunoSEQ multiplex PCR; TCRdb's copy keeps in-frame clones and lacks some. The sample carries roughly 64,000 clones, 65% to 90% recorded once. CDR3 length: 18 residues. The germline gives CDR1 SGHRS, CDR2 YFSETQ. This clone has just one count. Germline and junction disagree at one end, which may indicate a read error. This sequence joins TRBV5-1 and TRBJ2-2; 16 bases match TRBD2. The sequence was obtained from a man between 35 and 55 years old with acute or convalescent COVID-19. Sample: peripheral blood. The CDR3, as DNA: TGCGCCAGCAACTTGGGACTAGCGGGGGGGCCGAACACCGGGGAGCTGTTTTTT. It is translated as CASNLGLAGGPNTGELFF. The variable domain in full, with the rest retrieved from reference TRBV5-1 and TRBJ2-2, is KAGVTQTPRYLIKTRGQQVTLSCSPISGHRSVSWYQQTPGQGLQFLFEYFSETQRNKGNFPGRFSGRQFSNSRSEMNVSTLELGDSALYLCASNLGLAGGPNTGELFFGEGSRLTVL.